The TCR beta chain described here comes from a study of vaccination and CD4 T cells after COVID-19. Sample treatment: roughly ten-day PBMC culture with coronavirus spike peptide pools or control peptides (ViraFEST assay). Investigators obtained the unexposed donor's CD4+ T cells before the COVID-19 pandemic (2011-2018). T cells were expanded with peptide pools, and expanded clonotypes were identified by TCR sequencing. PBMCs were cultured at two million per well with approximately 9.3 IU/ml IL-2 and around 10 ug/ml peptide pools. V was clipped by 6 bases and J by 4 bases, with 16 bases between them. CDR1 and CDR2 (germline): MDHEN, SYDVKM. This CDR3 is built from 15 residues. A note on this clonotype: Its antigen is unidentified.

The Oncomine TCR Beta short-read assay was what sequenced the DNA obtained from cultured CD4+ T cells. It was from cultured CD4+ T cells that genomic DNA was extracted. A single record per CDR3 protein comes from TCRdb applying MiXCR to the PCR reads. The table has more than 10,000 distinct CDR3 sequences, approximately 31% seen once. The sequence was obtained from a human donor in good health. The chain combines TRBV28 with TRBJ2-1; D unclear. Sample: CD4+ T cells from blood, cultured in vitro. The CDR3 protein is CASSDPPSTYNEQFF. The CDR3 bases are TGTGCCAGCAGCGATCCCCCGAGTACTTACAATGAGCAGTTCTTC.